Below, 25 T cell receptor beta chains from the same sample are listed, as sequenced in a study of cytomegalovirus exposure and HLA in healthy donors. TCRdb's table, derived via immunoSEQ multiplex PCR, lists solely in-frame clones and lacks some. The table records 150,000 to 250,000 clones, 70% to 85% of them present only once. The sample consisted of PBMCs. Every receptor here comes from a woman in her twenties or thirties in good health and CMV-seropositive.

The J gene is TRBJ1-2, the V gene TRBV25-1, with D possibly matching TRBD1 (6 bases). The CDR3 contains 11 residues. The V gene's germline CDR1 is MGHDK and CDR2 SYGVNS. V was shortened by 10 bases and J by 2 bases, with 8 bases between the two germline ends. In DNA, the CDR3 is TGTGCCACCCAGGGGAACTATGGCTACACCTTC. Translating it yields CATQGNYGYTF.

The chain combines TRBV9 with TRBJ1-2, with TRBD1 identical over 12 bases. The germline V gene has CDR1 SGDLS and CDR2 YYNGEE. There are 14 residues in the CDR3. V lost 5 bases, J lost 4 bases, and 3 bases stayed unmatched. The CDR3 region has the DNA TGTGCCAGCAGGGGACAGGGGGCGGGCTATGGCTACACCTTC. It is translated as CASRGQGAGYGYTF.

Regarding this clone: The junction shows a germline mismatch at one end, possibly a read error. The V and J genes are TRBV11-2 and TRBJ2-7; possibly TRBD1 for D (5 bases). The CDR3 length is 11 residues. Germline CDR1 and CDR2: SGHAT and FQNNGV. CDR3 bases: TGTGCCAGCAGCTTAAGTCCGGACATCTCCTTC. Residues: CASSLSPDISF.

The chain links TRBV20-1 to TRBJ2-1; D gene ambiguous. The CDR3 runs to 11 residues. CDR1 DFQATT and CDR2 SNEGSKA come from the germline V gene (reference sequence). Trimming pared 5 bases from V and 9 bases from J, leaving 11 bases between. The CDR3 spells CSAGTYGEQFF. The DNA of the CDR3 is TGCAGTGCTGGTACCTACGGTGAGCAGTTCTTC.

The chain employs TRBV6-5 and TRBJ1-1; tentative D call: TRBD1 (5 bases). Germline CDR1 reads MNHEY; CDR2 reads SVGAGI. The CDR3 has 14 amino acids. The ends were cut back, 1 base at V and 1 base at J, with 7 bases in the middle. The CDR3 DNA reads TGTGCCAGCAGTTACTTGGACAAGAACACTGAAGCTTTCTTT. The encoded protein is CASSYLDKNTEAFF.

This clone was recorded only once. The chain uses TRBV29-1 and TRBJ2-7; 11 nucleotides agree with TRBD1. This CDR3 is built from 13 residues. Trimming cost V 4 bases and J 3 bases; bases outside gene matches: 2. Germline CDR1 is SQVTM and CDR2 is ANQGSEA. CDR3 nucleotide sequence: TGCAGCGTTGTTGGGACAGGGGGCTACGAGCAGTACTTC. Its protein is CSVVGTGGYEQYF.

In its sample, this clone was seen once. The genes are TRBV19 and TRBJ2-2; 10 nucleotides align to TRBD1. The junction had 7 bases not matched to a gene; V was cut back by 5 bases and J by 4 bases. Germline CDR1 reads LNHDA; CDR2 reads SQIVND (reference sequence). This CDR3 comprises 16 residues. The CDR3 DNA reads TGTGCCAGTAGTCCAACGGGACAGGGGTCCACCGGGGAGCTGTTTTTT. This sequence encodes CASSPTGQGSTGELFF.

The rearrangement links TRBV10-2 to TRBJ1-1, with a tentative D call TRBD1 (6 bases). This CDR3 contains 15 residues. Germline values: CDR1 WSHSY, CDR2 SAAADI. The V and J ends lost 0 bases and 1 base respectively, with 9 bases between them. The CDR3 nucleotides are TGCGCCAGCAGTGAGTCGAGAGGGGGGAACACTGAAGCTTTCTTT. As protein: CASSESRGGNTEAFF.

The genes are TRBV6-1 and TRBJ2-7, with 11 positions matching TRBD2. J was trimmed by 5 bases and V by 8 bases; bases with no gene match: 11. The CDR3 is 15 amino acids. Germline V lookup: CDR1 MNHNS, CDR2 SASEGT. This CDR3 is CASFGPSGRMDEQYF. CDR3 nucleotides: TGTGCCAGCTTTGGGCCTAGCGGGAGGATGGACGAGCAGTACTTC.

The rearrangement joins TRBV15 to TRBJ2-7, with 8 bases aligning to TRBD2. Germline lookup yields CDR1 LNHNV and CDR2 YYDKDF (reference sequence). The CDR3 loop spans 14 amino acids. V was pared by 4 bases and J by 3 bases, with 5 bases of the junction left unmatched. CDR3 sequence: CATSTRGGYYEQYF. The DNA of the CDR3 is TGTGCCACCAGCACCCGGGGGGGGTACTACGAGCAGTACTTC.

The rearrangement joins TRBV4-1 to TRBJ2-3; D gene unclear. This CDR3 comprises 16 residues. V lost 0 bases to trimming and J lost 0 bases, with 10 bases between them. Looked up from germline, CDR1 is MGHRA and CDR2 is YSYEKL. The CDR3 sequence: CASSQERRSSTDTQYF. In DNA form, the CDR3 reads TGCGCCAGCAGCCAAGAGCGCAGGTCTAGCACAGATACGCAGTATTTT.

The rearrangement uses TRBV5-6 and TRBJ2-2, with a tentative D call TRBD2 (5 bases). V lost 4 bases to trimming and J lost 4 bases, with 11 bases between them. This CDR3 region has 14 residues. Germline V CDR1 and CDR2: SGHDT, YYEEEE. CDR3 loop: CASSVTRSTGELFF. CDR3 sequence (DNA): TGTGCCAGCAGCGTAACTAGATCCACCGGGGAGCTGTTTTTT.

This rearrangement joins TRBV4-1 to TRBJ2-1; D is possibly TRBD2 (6 bases). Per the germline V gene, CDR1 is MGHRA and CDR2 is YSYEKL. The CDR3 consists of 18 residues. Trimming took off 4 bases at V and 10 bases at J, with 29 bases between the two ends. In nucleotides, the CDR3 is TGCGCCAGCAGCCCTTTTGTTTCTAGCGTGAAATGGGGTGTGGAGCAGTTCTTC. Translation gives CASSPFVSSVKWGVEQFF.

The chain combines TRBV28 with TRBJ2-1; D gene ambiguous. V lost 5 bases to trimming and J lost 1 base, with 12 bases between them. The CDR3 has 15 residues. Germline V gene lookup returns CDR1 MDHEN and CDR2 SYDVKM. Here the CDR3 DNA reads TGTGCCAGCAGTCCCCGTCAGGTATCCTACAATGAGCAGTTCTTC. This translates into CASSPRQVSYNEQFF.

This chain joins TRBV6-5 and TRBJ2-5; 9 positions agree with TRBD2. With V trimmed by 5 bases and J by 5 bases, 9 bases remained unmatched. This CDR3 has 15 amino acids. Germline loops: CDR1 MNHEY, CDR2 SVGAGI. CDR3 coding DNA: TGTGCCAGCAGTCGAGACGGGACTAGCAAGGAGACCCAGTACTTC. Translated: CASSRDGTSKETQYF.

V is TRBV18 and J is TRBJ2-3; the match to TRBD1 covers 8 bases. This CDR3 contains 15 residues. Germline V gene sequence: CDR1 KGHSH, CDR2 LQKENI. Trimming at V came to 3 bases and at J to 2 bases, leaving 4 bases not matched to a gene. CDR3: CASSPWTGNTDTQYF. CDR3 nucleotide sequence: TGTGCCAGCTCACCTTGGACAGGGAACACAGATACGCAGTATTTT.

V usage is TRBV7-2 and J usage is TRBJ2-3; 8 bases fit TRBD2. The V segment lost 2 bases and the J segment 4 bases; nucleotides outside the gene matches: 11. CDR3 length: 17 amino acids. Germline CDR1 is SGHTA and CDR2 is FQGNSA. The CDR3 loop reads CASSLRWREARADTQYF. CDR3 DNA: TGTGCCAGCAGCTTAAGGTGGCGGGAGGCGAGAGCAGATACGCAGTATTTT.

The chain carries TRBV25-1 and TRBJ2-1; TRBD2 agrees at 9 bases. Losses at the gene ends were 1 base for V and 7 bases for J; bases not matched to a gene: 14. The CDR3 has 18 amino acids. Germline CDR1 reads MGHDK; CDR2 reads SYGVNS. The CDR3 region is CASSEWPQGREGSNEQFF. DNA for the CDR3: TGTGCCAGCAGTGAATGGCCCCAAGGGCGGGAGGGATCTAATGAGCAGTTCTTC.

This chain uses TRBV6-5 with TRBJ2-2, with a possible D match to TRBD1 (6 bases). This CDR3 has 13 residues. V lost 6 bases and J lost 7, with 12 bases in between. Germline lookup yields CDR1 MNHEY and CDR2 SVGAGI. CDR3 sequence: CASRDRINGELFF. The CDR3 nucleotides are TGTGCCAGCAGAGACAGGATCAACGGGGAGCTGTTTTTT.

The chain uses TRBV29-1 and TRBJ2-1; 7 bases map to TRBD1. The germline V gene encodes CDR1 SQVTM and CDR2 ANQGSEA. The CDR3 contains 15 residues. V dropped 3 bases and J dropped 1; count of bases not matched to a gene: 6. CDR3 region: CSVDPGQMSYNEQFF. The CDR3 nucleotides read TGCAGCGTTGACCCGGGACAGATGTCCTACAATGAGCAGTTCTTC.

This clone occurred a few times. The genes are TRBV19 and TRBJ1-5, with D possibly matching TRBD1 (6 bases). The length of the CDR3 is 15 residues. V was trimmed by 1 base and J by 2 bases, leaving 9 bases between them. CDR1 is LNHDA and CDR2 is SQIVND in the germline V gene (reference sequence). This CDR3 is CASSIAHRGNQPQHF. In DNA, the CDR3 is TGTGCCAGTAGTATAGCACACAGGGGCAATCAGCCCCAGCATTTT.

This clone was seen only once. This rearrangement joins TRBV19 to TRBJ1-1; 7 nucleotides agree with TRBD1. Trimming removed 7 bases from V and 7 bases from J; junction bases left unmatched: 9. This CDR3 has 13 residues. Germline V gives CDR1 LNHDA, CDR2 SQIVND (reference sequence). The CDR3 spells CASTFGTVSEAFF. DNA for the CDR3: TGTGCCAGTACCTTCGGGACAGTTAGTGAAGCTTTCTTT.

The V gene is TRBV5-1, the J gene TRBJ2-2; a weak D match, TRBD2 (6 bases). The CDR3 totals 16 residues. The germline CDR1 and CDR2 sequences are SGHRS and YFSETQ. V lost 1 base and J lost 0, with 10 bases in between. CDR3 DNA: TGCGCCAGCAGCTTGATGGGGGGAACGAACACCGGGGAGCTGTTTTTT. It yields the protein CASSLMGGTNTGELFF.

This sequence joins TRBV6-1 and TRBJ1-2, with TRBD1 matching 10 bases. Germline CDR1 is MNHNS and CDR2 is SASEGT. The CDR3 covers 12 residues. J was trimmed by 8 bases and V by 6 bases; bases with no gene match: 3. The CDR3 spells CASRTGGRGYTF. The CDR3 DNA follows: TGTGCCAGCAGGACAGGGGGCAGAGGCTACACCTTC.

The chain employs TRBV28 and TRBJ1-3; D gene ambiguous. Looked up from germline, CDR1 is MDHEN and CDR2 is SYDVKM. Trimming pared 6 bases from V and 3 bases from J, leaving 18 bases between. The CDR3 totals 16 residues. In nucleotides, the CDR3 is TGTGCCAGCAGCCCAGTACGGGGAAGCTTTGGAAACACCATATATTTT. It specifies CASSPVRGSFGNTIYF.